The 30 T cell receptor beta chains below were found in one sample sequenced in a study of blood T cell repertoires in COVID-19. Profiling relied on immunoSEQ multiplex PCR, and the TCRdb table lists in-frame clones only, not all of them. In the table there are roughly 85,000 clones, more than 60% of which are singletons. Material: peripheral blood. The receptors stem from a human donor in a cohort sampled during active COVID-19.

The chain recombines TRBV19 with TRBJ1-2; no reliable D call. Per the germline V gene, CDR1 is LNHDA and CDR2 is SQIVND (reference sequence). CDR3 length: 15 amino acids. The V and J ends lost 7 bases and 2 bases respectively, with 17 bases between them. CDR3 region: CASISSPAENYGYTF. The CDR3, as DNA: TGTGCCAGTATTTCATCCCCGGCGGAAAACTATGGCTACACCTTC.

The rearrangement links TRBV7-2 to TRBJ1-5; D remains unclear. In germline, CDR1 is SGHTA, CDR2 FQGNSA. The CDR3 loop spans 13 amino acids. V was cut by 1 base and J by 5 bases, with 6 bases left in between. CDR3 sequence: CASSLVRDQPQHF. CDR3 in DNA: TGTGCCAGCAGCTTAGTTCGGGATCAGCCCCAGCATTTT.

The chain couples TRBV30 to TRBJ1-1; D may be TRBD1 (6 bases). V lost 3 bases and J 4 bases, leaving 15 bases between the germline ends. The CDR3 has 14 amino acids. In germline, CDR1 is GTSNPN, CDR2 SVGIG (reference sequence). The CDR3 DNA reads as TGTGCCTGGAGACCGGGACACCCCTTCACTGAAGCTTTCTTT. Translating gives CAWRPGHPFTEAFF.

The chain has TRBV3-1 (or the pseudogene TRBV3-2) and TRBJ1-2; D is undetermined. Trimming left V 2 bases short and J 6 bases short, with 10 bases between. The length of the CDR3 is 13 residues. CDR1 LGHDT and CDR2 YNNKEL come from the germline V gene (reference sequence). The CDR3 loop is CASSQNTINGYTF. The CDR3 DNA reads as TGTGCCAGCAGCCAAAATACTATAAATGGCTACACCTTC.

The chain recombines TRBV5-1 with TRBJ1-4, with a tentative D call TRBD1 (6 bases). The germline gives CDR1 SGHRS, CDR2 YFSETQ. V shed 6 bases and J shed 0 bases, with 18 bases lying between them. This CDR3 is built from 17 residues. Here the CDR3 reads CASTKNTPGATNEKLFF. DNA for the CDR3: TGCGCCAGCACCAAAAACACTCCAGGGGCAACTAATGAAAAACTGTTTTTT.

V usage is TRBV27 and J usage is TRBJ2-2, with 9 bases lining up with TRBD2. Germline CDR1 and CDR2: MNHEY and SMNVEV (reference sequence). The CDR3 length is 16 residues. The J segment lost 1 base and the V segment lost 4 bases, leaving 4 bases of the junction unmatched. DNA of the CDR3: TGTGCCAGCAGTTCGGGACTAGCCAGGAACACCGGGGAGCTGTTTTTT. It is translated as CASSSGLARNTGELFF.

This clone was detected a few times. The CDR3 spells CASSSIGSSYEQYF. Written as DNA, the CDR3 is TGTGCCAGCAGCTCAATTGGCAGCTCCTACGAGCAGTACTTC. This sequence joins TRBV7-9 and TRBJ2-7; no definite D call. The CDR3 runs to 14 residues. Trimming cost V 4 bases and J 0 bases, with 10 bases left between them. Germline assignment: CDR1 SEHNR and CDR2 FQNEAQ (reference sequence). The full variable domain, completed using reference TRBV7-9 and TRBJ2-7, is DTGVSQNPRHKITKRGQNVTFRCDPISEHNRLYWYRQTLGQGPEFLTYFQNEAQLEKSRLLSDRFSAERPKGSFSTLEIQRTEQGDSAMYLCASSSIGSSYEQYFGPGTRLTVT.

The chain links TRBV11-2 to TRBJ2-1, with D maybe TRBD1 (5 bases). This CDR3 region has 14 residues. The ends were cut back, 1 base at V and 6 bases at J, with 10 bases in the middle. Germline CDR1 is SGHAT and CDR2 is FQNNGV. The CDR3 reads CASSLGRDSNEQFF. CDR3 coding DNA: TGTGCCAGCAGCTTAGGCAGGGATAGCAATGAGCAGTTCTTC.

The chain recombines TRBV6-5 with TRBJ2-7; 7 bases are a match to TRBD2. V trimming: 8 bases; J trimming: 2 bases; junction bases outside the gene matches: 9. This CDR3 contains 14 residues. CDR1 is MNHEY and CDR2 is SVGAGI in the germline V gene. CDR3 bases: TGTGCCAGCGGGGCCGGGGGGTACCCCTACGAGCAGTACTTC. It is translated as CASGAGGYPYEQYF.

The chain links TRBV5-1 to TRBJ1-4; possible D gene TRBD1, 5 bases. Germline V gene lookup returns CDR1 SGHRS and CDR2 YFSETQ. V shed 6 bases and J shed 8 bases, with 17 bases lying between them. The CDR3 is made up of 14 amino acids. CDR3: CASTDSPGVEKLFF. CDR3 coding DNA: TGCGCCAGCACAGACAGCCCCGGCGTGGAAAAACTGTTTTTT.

The chain employs TRBV6-5 and TRBJ1-3; 7 bases are shared with TRBD1. The CDR3 contains 15 residues. Germline CDR1 reads MNHEY; CDR2 reads SVGAGI. Trimming took 8 bases from V and 7 from J; bases not matched to a gene: 14. The CDR3 spells CASSGTAAYVNTIYF. CDR3 nucleotides: TGTGCCAGCTCCGGGACAGCCGCTTACGTGAACACCATATATTTT.

V gene TRBV20-1 combines with J gene TRBJ1-3, with 11 nucleotides matching TRBD1. Germline CDR1 reads DFQATT; CDR2 reads SNEGSKA (reference sequence). Trimming cost V 3 bases and J 0 bases; bases outside gene matches: 22. This CDR3 contains 22 residues. The CDR3 loop reads CSASSGTGGTRGGLSSGNTIYF. CDR3 DNA sequence: TGCAGTGCTAGTTCCGGGACAGGGGGTACAAGAGGAGGATTGAGCTCTGGAAACACCATATATTTT.

The chain couples TRBV19 to TRBJ1-6, with D possibly TRBD1 on 6 matching bases. Trimming removed 6 bases at V and 5 bases at J, with 14 bases between. There are 15 residues in the CDR3. CDR1 is LNHDA and CDR2 is SQIVND in the germline V gene (reference sequence). DNA of the CDR3: TGTGCCAGTAGCACAGGGTCACCGCATAATTCACCCCTCCACTTT. Its translation: CASSTGSPHNSPLHF. Variable domain in full (rest from reference TRBV19 and TRBJ1-6): DGGITQSPKYLFRKEGQNVTLSCEQNLNHDAMYWYRQDPGQGLRLIYYSQIVNDFQKGDIAEGYSVSREKKESFPLTVTSAQKNPTAFYLCASSTGSPHNSPLHFGNGTRLTVT.

The table lists this clone with a count of one. The chain is built from TRBV5-1 and TRBJ2-1, with 9 bases lining up with TRBD2. Germline CDR1 SGHRS, CDR2 YFSETQ. The ends lost 2 bases at V and 0 bases at J; junction bases unmatched: 3. The CDR3 totals 16 residues. CDR3 DNA: TGCGCCAGCAGCTTTCTAGCGGGGAGCTCCTACAATGAGCAGTTCTTC. Encoded protein: CASSFLAGSSYNEQFF.

The chain's CDR3 is CASSPRTSGGGTGANVLTF. In DNA form, the CDR3 reads TGTGCCAGCAGCCCTCGGACTAGCGGGGGGGGAACTGGGGCCAACGTCCTGACTTTC. This chain uses TRBV9 with TRBJ2-6; 15 nucleotides agree with TRBD2. V lost 4 bases, J lost 2 bases, and 7 bases stayed unmatched. The germline gives CDR1 SGDLS, CDR2 YYNGEE. CDR3 length: 19 amino acids.

CDR3 sequence (DNA): TGTGCCAGCAACCATGGCCGGGACAGTAAATACGAGCAGTACTTC. It translates to CASNHGRDSKYEQYF. The J gene is TRBJ2-7, the V gene TRBV28; 7 positions agree with TRBD1. This CDR3 has 15 amino acids. Germline values: CDR1 MDHEN, CDR2 SYDVKM. Trimming took 7 bases from V and 4 from J; bases not matched to a gene: 13.

The V call is TRBV10-1, the J call TRBJ2-3; 9 bases line up with TRBD2. V dropped 4 bases and J dropped 4; count of bases not matched to a gene: 6. The CDR3 is 15 amino acids. Germline-derived CDR1 and CDR2 are WNHNN and SYGVQD (reference sequence). CDR3 region: CASSVSSGGPDTQYF. Here the CDR3 DNA reads TGCGCCAGCAGTGTCTCCAGCGGGGGGCCAGATACGCAGTATTTT.

The chain uses TRBV3-1 (or the pseudogene TRBV3-2) and TRBJ2-7; 11 nucleotides match TRBD1. Germline V gene data show CDR1 as LGHDT and CDR2 as YNNKEL (reference sequence). This CDR3 spans 14 amino acids. Unmatched junction bases numbered 5, after V lost 4 bases and J lost 6 bases. CDR3 protein: CASSPGQGAGEQYF. The CDR3 region has the DNA TGTGCCAGCAGCCCAGGACAGGGGGCTGGCGAGCAGTACTTC.

The rearrangement joins TRBV9 to TRBJ1-2, with TRBD1 identical over 9 bases. This CDR3 contains 15 residues. Looked up from germline, CDR1 is SGDLS and CDR2 is YYNGEE. V lost 3 bases and J lost 4; bases outside the gene matches: 7. Here the CDR3 DNA reads TGTGCCAGCAGCGCCCAGGACAGGGGAAGCTATGGCTACACCTTC. This encodes CASSAQDRGSYGYTF.

The rearrangement uses TRBV7-9 and TRBJ1-2; a weak D match, TRBD1 (6 bases). The length of the CDR3 is 15 residues. Trimming pared 3 bases from V and 4 bases from J, leaving 15 bases between. Germline V lookup: CDR1 SEHNR, CDR2 FQNEAQ (reference sequence). The CDR3 here is CASSFKAGGAYGYTF. The CDR3 DNA follows: TGTGCCAGCAGCTTTAAAGCGGGGGGGGCCTATGGCTACACCTTC.

V gene TRBV19 combines with J gene TRBJ1-4; D is undetermined. The length of the CDR3 is 16 residues. The germline CDR1 and CDR2 sequences are LNHDA and SQIVND (reference sequence). V lost 4 bases to trimming and J lost 0 bases, with 12 bases between them. CDR3 protein: CASSSRGVATNEKLFF. DNA for the CDR3: TGTGCCAGTAGTAGTCGAGGAGTGGCAACTAATGAAAAACTGTTTTTT.

V usage is TRBV6-2 or TRBV6-3 and J usage is TRBJ1-4, with D unresolved. Between the trimmed V and J ends, which lost 4 bases and 4 bases, there was a span of 10 bases. This CDR3 is built from 14 residues. The germline CDR1 and CDR2 sequences are MNHEY and SVGEGT. CDR3 nucleotides: TGTGCCAGCAGTTCAACAGTTCTTAATGAAAAACTGTTTTTT. It specifies CASSSTVLNEKLFF.

The genes are TRBV5-1 and TRBJ2-3; possibly TRBD1 for D (6 bases). The CDR3 has 14 amino acids. Germline V gene data show CDR1 as SGHRS and CDR2 as YFSETQ. Between the trimmed V and J ends, which lost 0 bases and 1 base, there was a span of 6 bases. CDR3 bases: TGCGCCAGCAGCTTGGAGGGGGGCACAGATACGCAGTATTTT. This codes for CASSLEGGTDTQYF.

This clone was counted a single time. The CDR3 sequence: CASSVAGTSGGRYQETQYF. CDR3 in DNA: TGTGCCAGCAGCGTAGCTGGAACTAGCGGGGGCCGGTACCAAGAGACCCAGTACTTC. The chain joins TRBV9 to TRBJ2-5, with TRBD2 matching 11 bases. CDR3 length: 19 residues. Germline trimming cut 0 bases from V and 0 bases from J; bases unmatched to any gene: 10. The V gene's germline CDR1 is SGDLS and CDR2 YYNGEE.

The rearrangement joins TRBV28 to TRBJ2-2, with D unclear. CDR3 length: 14 residues. Trimming removed 8 bases from V and 0 bases from J, with 10 bases in between. Per the germline V gene, CDR1 is MDHEN and CDR2 is SYDVKM. CDR3 DNA: TGTGCCAGCTTGCGGCTATCGAACACCGGGGAGCTGTTTTTT. Translated: CASLRLSNTGELFF.

This clone was seen once. The V gene is TRBV3-1 (or the pseudogene TRBV3-2), the J gene TRBJ1-6; maybe TRBD1 (5 bases). The V gene lost 2 bases and the J gene lost 6 bases, with 8 bases spanning the gap. The CDR3 loop spans 14 amino acids. Germline values: CDR1 LGHDT, CDR2 YNNKEL (reference sequence). Here the CDR3 reads CASSQTGGNSPLHF. For the CDR3, the DNA is TGTGCCAGCAGCCAAACCGGGGGTAATTCACCCCTCCACTTT.

This clone was seen a handful of times. V and J are TRBV18 and TRBJ1-5, with a possible D match to TRBD1 (5 bases). The CDR3 is 13 amino acids. Germline CDR1 and CDR2: KGHSH and LQKENI. Trimming shortened V by 6 bases and J by 4 bases, and 10 bases separated the two germline ends. DNA of the CDR3: TGTGCCAGCTCCAGGGATCCGAATCAGCCCCAGCATTTT. Protein product: CASSRDPNQPQHF.

The J gene is TRBJ2-3, the V gene TRBV13; possible D gene TRBD2, 5 bases. The V and J ends lost 5 bases and 4 bases respectively, with 19 bases between them. CDR3 length: 16 amino acids. Germline V gives CDR1 PRHDT, CDR2 FYEKMQ (reference sequence). CDR3 loop: CASSNRGSPGPDTQYF. The DNA for the CDR3 is TGTGCCAGCAGCAATCGGGGATCACCGGGCCCAGATACGCAGTATTTT.

V gene TRBV18 combines with J gene TRBJ2-7, with D perhaps matching TRBD2 (5 bases). V dropped 1 base and J dropped 4 bases, with 11 bases sitting between them. Looked up from germline, CDR1 is KGHSH and CDR2 is LQKENI. The CDR3 length is 14 residues. The CDR3 DNA reads as TGTGCCAGCTCACCACAGAGGGTGGATTACGAGCAGTACTTC. As protein: CASSPQRVDYEQYF.

This rearrangement joins TRBV7-8 to TRBJ2-7, with D maybe TRBD1 (6 bases). CDR3 length equals 16 residues. The germline V and J ends were trimmed by 4 bases and 3 bases, with 19 bases remaining between them. Per the germline V gene, CDR1 is SGHVS and CDR2 is FQNEAQ. CDR3 DNA: TGTGCCAGCAGCTACCCCTCGAGGAAGGGGGTCTACGAGCAGTACTTC. Translation: CASSYPSRKGVYEQYF.